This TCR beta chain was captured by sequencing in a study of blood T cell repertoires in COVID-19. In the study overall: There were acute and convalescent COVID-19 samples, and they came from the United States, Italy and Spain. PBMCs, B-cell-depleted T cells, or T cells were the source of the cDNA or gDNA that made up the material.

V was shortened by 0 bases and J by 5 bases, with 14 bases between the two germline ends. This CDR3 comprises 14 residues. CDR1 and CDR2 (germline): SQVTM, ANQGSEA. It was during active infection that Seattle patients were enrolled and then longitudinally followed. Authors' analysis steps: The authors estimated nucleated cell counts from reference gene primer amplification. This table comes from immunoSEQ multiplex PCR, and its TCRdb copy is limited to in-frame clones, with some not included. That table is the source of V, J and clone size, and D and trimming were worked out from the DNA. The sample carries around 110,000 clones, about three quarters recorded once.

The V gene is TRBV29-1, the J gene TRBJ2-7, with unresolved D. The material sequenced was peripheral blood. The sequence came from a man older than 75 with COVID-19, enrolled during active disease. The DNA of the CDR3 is TGCAGCGTTGAAGATCAAAGAGTCGGAGACGAGCAGTACTTC. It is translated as CSVEDQRVGDEQYF.